What follows are 13 T cell receptor beta chains derived from one specimen sequenced in a study of CD8 T cells in Susac syndrome. A quantity of about 0.5 to 1 ug RNA underwent reverse transcription using random hexamers. TCRdb called the immunoSEQ multiplex PCR reads again in MiXCR, with one record for every CDR3 protein. The sample lists 150,000 to 200,000 distinct CDR3 sequences; 92% were seen once. The sequenced sample was CD4+ T cells from PBMCs. The receptor set was obtained from a human donor in good health.

The chain couples TRBV15 to TRBJ1-4; no firm D call. Germline V gene sequence: CDR1 LNHNV, CDR2 YYDKDF (reference sequence). CDR3 size: 13 residues. The ends were cut back, 1 base at V and 7 bases at J, with 7 bases in the middle. As DNA, the CDR3 is TGTGCCACCAGCAGAGCTTACTTTGAAAAACTGTTTTTT. Its translation is CATSRAYFEKLFF.

This clonotype was detected once. The chain couples TRBV2 to TRBJ2-7; 8 bases fit TRBD1. The CDR3 consists of 13 residues. CDR1 is SNHLY, CDR2 FYNNEI, per germline. V dropped 6 bases and J dropped 2; count of bases not matched to a gene: 3. The CDR3 region is CASRGTGTYEQYF. The CDR3, as DNA: TGTGCCAGCAGGGGGACAGGTACCTACGAGCAGTACTTC.

The V and J genes are TRBV7-9 and TRBJ1-3, with no clear D. Trimming removed 5 bases from V and 0 bases from J, with 14 bases in between. Germline V gene sequence: CDR1 SEHNR, CDR2 FQNEAQ (reference sequence). The CDR3 totals 16 residues. CDR3 nucleotides: TGTGCCAGCAGCAGCTTGCCGGGTAACTCTGGAAACACCATATATTTT. It encodes CASSSLPGNSGNTIYF. Full variable domain (missing parts from reference TRBV7-9 and TRBJ1-3): DTGVSQNPRHKITKRGQNVTFRCDPISEHNRLYWYRQTLGQGPEFLTYFQNEAQLEKSRLLSDRFSAERPKGSFSTLEIQRTEQGDSAMYLCASSSLPGNSGNTIYFGEGSWLTVV.

The J gene is TRBJ2-7, the V gene TRBV28; 7 bases map to TRBD1. CDR1 and CDR2 (germline): MDHEN, SYDVKM. The ends lost 6 bases at V and 4 bases at J; junction bases unmatched: 9. The CDR3 length is 14 residues. CDR3 amino acids: CASRVLGGAYEQYF. The CDR3 DNA reads TGTGCCAGCAGAGTCTTAGGGGGCGCGTACGAGCAGTACTTC.

Details on this clonotype: The junction does not match germline at one end; this may be a read error. The chain carries TRBV6-1 and TRBJ2-5; maybe TRBD2 (6 bases). Germline V gene sequence: CDR1 MNHNS, CDR2 SASEGT. The CDR3 has 13 residues. CDR3 in DNA: TGTGCCAGCACTGAACACGGGGGAGAGACCCAGTACTTC. As protein: CASTEHGGETQYF.

This clonotype was seen once. The CDR3 protein is CASSTRTGRVEQYF. CDR3 coding DNA: TGTGCCAGCAGCACACGGACGGGTAGGGTCGAGCAGTACTTC. The chain employs TRBV7-9 and TRBJ2-7; no definite D call. Trimming removed 5 bases at V and 6 bases at J, with 17 bases between. The germline V gene has CDR1 SEHNR and CDR2 FQNEAQ (reference sequence). The CDR3 extends over 14 amino acids.

This chain connects TRBV27 to TRBJ2-1; 9 bases line up with TRBD2. The V gene end was trimmed by 5 bases and the J gene end by 7 bases; junction bases not matched to a gene: 9. CDR3 length: 15 residues. The germline V gene encodes CDR1 MNHEY and CDR2 SMNVEV (reference sequence). CDR3 region: CASSHWASGKNEQFF. For the CDR3, the DNA is TGTGCCAGCAGTCATTGGGCTAGCGGGAAGAATGAGCAGTTCTTC.

This clonotype was found a few times. The chain links TRBV9 to TRBJ2-5; D is undetermined. Germline assignment: CDR1 SGDLS and CDR2 YYNGEE. The V end was cut by 4 bases, the J end by 5 bases, with 15 bases between. The CDR3 is 14 residues long. The CDR3 region is CASSITPGLETQYF. CDR3 sequence (DNA): TGTGCCAGCAGCATTACACCGGGCCTGGAGACCCAGTACTTC. Together with reference TRBV9 and TRBJ2-5, the CDR3 gives the full variable domain: DSGVTQTPKHLITATGQRVTLRCSPRSGDLSVYWYQQSLDQGLQFLIQYYNGEERAKGNILERFSAQQFPDLHSELNLSSLELGDSALYFCASSITPGLETQYFGPGTRLLVL.

This rearrangement joins TRBV5-1 to TRBJ2-1; D may match TRBD1 or TRBD2 (7 bases each). The CDR3 is 13 residues long. The V gene's germline CDR1 is SGHRS and CDR2 YFSETQ. Trimming removed 4 bases from V and 8 bases from J, with 13 bases in between. This chain's CDR3 is CASSPGGAHEQFF. The DNA of the CDR3 is TGCGCCAGCAGCCCAGGGGGGGCCCATGAGCAGTTCTTC.

V usage is TRBV12-3 or TRBV12-4 and J usage is TRBJ1-5; D is possibly TRBD1 (5 bases). V dropped 7 bases and J dropped 6 bases, with 16 bases sitting between them. The CDR3 is made up of 14 amino acids. The DNA of the CDR3 is TGTGCCAGCAAAAGGGGTCAGGGTGGTCAGCCCCAGCATTTT. As protein: CASKRGQGGQPQHF.

CDR3 bases: TGTGCCAGCAGCCAAGGAACGCGAAGGGAGCAGTACTTC. As protein: CASSQGTRREQYF. The V call is TRBV14, the J call TRBJ2-7; D is ambiguous. From germline, CDR1 is SGHDN and CDR2 FVKESK. The CDR3 is 13 amino acids. Trimming pared 1 base from V and 7 bases from J, leaving 11 bases between. Based on the CDR3 plus reference TRBV14 and TRBJ2-7, the full variable domain is EAGVTQFPSHSVIEKGQTVTLRCDPISGHDNLYWYRRVMGKEIKFLLHFVKESKQDESGMPNNRFLAERTGGTYSTLKVQPAELEDSGVYFCASSQGTRREQYFGPGTRLTVT.

This clonotype was counted between two and nine times. The CDR3 nucleotides read TGTGCCAGCAGCCCGGGGTCTGAGCAGTTCTTC. It translates to CASSPGSEQFF. This chain uses TRBV7-3 with TRBJ2-1, with D possibly matching TRBD2 (5 bases). The length of the CDR3 is 11 residues. Trimming cost V 5 bases and J 9 bases, with 8 bases left between them. In germline, CDR1 is SGHTA, CDR2 FQGTGA.

This chain uses TRBV7-2 with TRBJ2-5, with no clear D. This CDR3 is built from 11 residues. V was cut by 4 bases and J by 3 bases, with 3 bases left in between. In germline, CDR1 is SGHTA, CDR2 FQGNSA. This chain's CDR3 is CASSSEETQYF. In DNA, the CDR3 is TGTGCCAGCAGCTCCGAAGAGACCCAGTACTTC.